This passage covers 32 T cell receptor beta chains from one sample sequenced in a study of blood T cells in healthy people across ages. Alongside a J-beta primer mix, a sample-barcoded 5' primer served in a second PCR lasting about 7 to 11 cycles. TCRdb redid the calling of the 5' RACE reads with MiXCR, one entry per CDR3 protein. The sample records approximately 600,000 distinct CDR3 sequences, around 54% being singletons. Sequencing was carried out using blood. These receptors all come from a man between 60 and 75 years old in good health.

V is TRBV20-1 and J is TRBJ2-3; maybe TRBD1 (6 bases). Germline values: CDR1 DFQATT, CDR2 SNEGSKA (reference sequence). The CDR3 has 14 amino acids. V lost 8 bases to trimming and J lost 0 bases, with 15 bases between them. CDR3 nucleotide sequence: TGCAGTCTAATGACAGGATCTAGCACAGATACGCAGTATTTT. It yields the protein CSLMTGSSTDTQYF.

The chain recombines TRBV10-3 with TRBJ2-2, with TRBD2 matching over 7 bases. The V segment lost 6 bases and the J segment 1 base; nucleotides outside the gene matches: 2. Germline assignment: CDR1 ENHRY and CDR2 SYGVKD. There are 14 residues in the CDR3. CDR3 protein: CAIRASGNTGELFF. Written as DNA, the CDR3 is TGTGCCATCAGGGCTAGCGGGAACACCGGGGAGCTGTTTTTT.

This clonotype was counted at least ten times. V usage is TRBV29-1 and J usage is TRBJ2-5; possibly TRBD1 for D (6 bases). This CDR3 spans 13 amino acids. Germline-derived CDR1 and CDR2 are SQVTM and ANQGSEA. The V and J ends lost 7 bases and 5 bases respectively, with 17 bases between them. This CDR3 is CSADRSPSETQYF. Written as DNA, the CDR3 is TGCAGCGCCGACAGGAGCCCTTCGGAGACCCAGTACTTC.

This clonotype came up many times. The gene calls are TRBV4-1 and TRBJ2-7, with TRBD2 matching 7 bases. The CDR3 runs 17 residues. With V trimmed by 1 base and J by 2 bases, 11 bases remained unmatched. Germline CDR1 reads MGHRA; CDR2 reads YSYEKL. CDR3 DNA sequence: TGCGCCAGCAGCCAAGGATCCCAAGCGGGGACGCCCTACGAGCAGTACTTC. It encodes CASSQGSQAGTPYEQYF.

This chain joins TRBV7-9 and TRBJ2-3; perhaps TRBD1 as D (5 bases). Between the trimmed V and J ends, which lost 3 bases and 1 base, there was a span of 8 bases. This CDR3 spans 14 amino acids. CDR1 is SEHNR and CDR2 is FQNEAQ in the germline V gene (reference sequence). As DNA, the CDR3 is TGTGCCAGCAGCTTGACAGCCCGCACAGATACGCAGTATTTT. Translated: CASSLTARTDTQYF.

To note about this clonotype: No conserved phenylalanine or tryptophan ends this CDR3, so it is likely a read error. This rearrangement joins TRBV15 to TRBJ2-6, with D maybe TRBD1 (6 bases). Trimming stripped 0 bases from V and 2 bases from J, with 11 bases between. Germline CDR1 reads LNHNV; CDR2 reads YYDKDF (reference sequence). The CDR3 is 17 residues long. The CDR3 DNA reads TGTGCCACCAGCAGAGATCTGACAGGAGCTGGGGCCAACGTCCTGACTGTC. Translation gives CATSRDLTGAGANVLTV.

This clonotype was counted between two and nine times. In DNA, the CDR3 is TGTGCCAGCAGTTTAAGAGGGAGAAACTATGGCTACACCTTC. This sequence encodes CASSLRGRNYGYTF. The J gene is TRBJ1-2, the V gene TRBV28, with D unclear. V was clipped by 2 bases and J by 2 bases, with 9 bases between them. The CDR3 is 14 amino acids. Looked up from germline, CDR1 is MDHEN and CDR2 is SYDVKM.

This sequence joins TRBV20-1 and TRBJ2-5; D is perhaps TRBD2 (5 bases). Trimming removed 6 bases at V and 4 bases at J, with 18 bases between. Germline V lookup: CDR1 DFQATT, CDR2 SNEGSKA (reference sequence). The CDR3 totals 14 residues. The CDR3, as DNA: TGCAGTGCCCCTCCAATAACGGGATTAGAGACCCAGTACTTC. Protein: CSAPPITGLETQYF.

This chain connects TRBV4-2 to TRBJ2-5; D unresolved. Looked up from germline, CDR1 is LGHNA and CDR2 is YNFKEQ. Trimming took 1 base from V and 5 from J, leaving 14 bases between them. The CDR3 runs 15 residues. The DNA for the CDR3 is TGTGCCAGCAGCCAAGGGGATCGACGTTCGGAGACCCAGTACTTC. It yields the protein CASSQGDRRSETQYF.

The count of this clonotype is one. The gene calls are TRBV4-1 and TRBJ1-2, with TRBD1 matching 7 bases. This CDR3 contains 16 residues. Germline V gene sequence: CDR1 MGHRA, CDR2 YSYEKL. The V and J ends lost 1 base and 1 base, in that order; junction bases with no gene match: 6. CDR3 sequence (DNA): TGCGCCAGCAGCCAAGGACAGGGAGATAATAACTATGGCTACACCTTC. Translating it yields CASSQGQGDNNYGYTF.

V and J are TRBV20-1 and TRBJ2-3; D might be TRBD1 (5 bases). V was trimmed by 5 bases and J by 3 bases, leaving 18 bases between them. The CDR3 contains 15 residues. Germline V gives CDR1 DFQATT, CDR2 SNEGSKA (reference sequence). The CDR3 loop reads CSAAKGPERTDTQYF. The CDR3 nucleotides are TGCAGTGCTGCCAAGGGGCCCGAACGGACAGATACGCAGTATTTT.

This rearrangement joins TRBV12-3 or TRBV12-4 to TRBJ2-4; TRBD2 aligns across 7 bases. The CDR3 runs to 14 residues. With 3 bases clipped from V and 9 bases from J, the junction kept 8 bases outside the gene matches. Here the CDR3 DNA reads TGTGCCAGCAGTTTGGACGTCCCGGGGGGCATTCAGTACTTC. Protein product: CASSLDVPGGIQYF.

This sequence joins TRBV5-1 and TRBJ2-5; TRBD1 is a possible D gene (6 bases). Judging by the DNA end, TRBJ2-7 fits better; the J call may be wrong. The CDR3 consists of 15 residues. The germline V gene encodes CDR1 SGHRS and CDR2 YFSETQ. CDR3 bases: TGCGCCAGCAGCTCGCAAGGGGGTGTAGGCTACGAGCAGTACTTC. It codes for CASSSQGGVGYEQYF.

This clonotype was counted a few times. This chain uses TRBV11-2 with TRBJ2-5; TRBD1 might be the D (5 bases). Germline V gives CDR1 SGHAT, CDR2 FQNNGV. V lost 4 bases, J lost 5 bases, and 17 bases lay in between. The CDR3 runs to 15 residues. The CDR3 region is CASSSLPGPGETQYF. The CDR3 DNA reads as TGTGCCAGCAGCTCCCTCCCCGGGCCAGGGGAGACCCAGTACTTC.

The chain links TRBV19 to TRBJ1-1; D is ambiguous. The V end was cut by 0 bases, the J end by 3 bases, with 14 bases between. Germline loops: CDR1 LNHDA, CDR2 SQIVND (reference sequence). This CDR3 spans 16 amino acids. This chain's CDR3 is CASSIDGARPYTEAFF. CDR3 DNA: TGTGCCAGTAGTATAGATGGTGCACGGCCGTACACTGAAGCTTTCTTT. Full variable domain (outside the CDR3, taken from reference TRBV19 and TRBJ1-1): DGGITQSPKYLFRKEGQNVTLSCEQNLNHDAMYWYRQDPGQGLRLIYYSQIVNDFQKGDIAEGYSVSREKKESFPLTVTSAQKNPTAFYLCASSIDGARPYTEAFFGQGTRLTVV.

The chain employs TRBV12-3 or TRBV12-4 and TRBJ2-3; D unclear. This CDR3 contains 15 residues. V lost 3 bases, J lost 2 bases, and 12 bases lay in between. The CDR3 DNA reads TGTGCCAGCAGTTTTTACACCGCCGACACAGATACGCAGTATTTT. Its translation is CASSFYTADTDTQYF.

The rearrangement joins TRBV6-5 to TRBJ1-5, with 7 bases fitting TRBD1. This CDR3 is built from 16 residues. The trim removed 6 bases at V and 5 bases at J, leaving 13 bases unmatched. The germline V gene encodes CDR1 MNHEY and CDR2 SVGAGI. The CDR3 here is CASRPWTGRPDQPQHF. Written as DNA, the CDR3 is TGTGCCAGCAGGCCCTGGACAGGCCGACCTGATCAGCCCCAGCATTTT.

The V call is TRBV2, the J call TRBJ2-7, with D perhaps matching TRBD1 or TRBD2 (7 bases each). This CDR3 is 16 amino acids long. V lost 7 bases and J 7 bases, leaving 26 bases between the germline ends. The V gene's germline CDR1 is SNHLY and CDR2 FYNNEI. CDR3 DNA: TGTGCCAGCAACCCACAGGGGTTGGGACTACTAGGGGAGCAGTACTTC. Protein sequence: CASNPQGLGLLGEQYF.

This chain uses TRBV29-1 with TRBJ2-3, with D unresolved. This CDR3 is 13 amino acids long. The germline V and J ends were trimmed by 0 bases and 3 bases, with 7 bases remaining between them. CDR1 SQVTM and CDR2 ANQGSEA come from the germline V gene. The CDR3 DNA reads as TGCAGCGTTGAAGATGGCGGTACAGATACGCAGTATTTT. Protein product: CSVEDGGTDTQYF.

The CDR3 DNA reads TGCGCCAGCAGAATTCGGACAGGGGAATCGGTTTTGGCCAAAAACATTCAGTACTTC. It encodes CASRIRTGESVLAKNIQYF. The chain joins TRBV10-1 to TRBJ2-4; 9 positions agree with TRBD1. CDR1 and CDR2 (germline): WNHNN, SYGVQD (reference sequence). The CDR3 loop spans 19 amino acids. V gave up 6 bases and J gave up 1 base; unmatched junction bases: 16.

This clonotype has a single count. This sequence joins TRBV2 and TRBJ2-7; no clear D. The CDR3 totals 16 residues. V shed 8 bases and J shed 2 bases, with 22 bases lying between them. From germline, CDR1 is SNHLY and CDR2 FYNNEI. The CDR3 DNA reads as TGTGCCAGCTCAGGCGATCTTAGGCCCCTCGCCTACGAGCAGTACTTC. Translation: CASSGDLRPLAYEQYF. The complete variable domain, with remaining parts taken from reference TRBV2 and TRBJ2-7, reads EPEVTQTPSHQVTQMGQEVILRCVPISNHLYFYWYRQILGQKVEFLVSFYNNEISEKSEIFDDQFSVERPDGSNFTLKIRSTKLEDSAMYFCASSGDLRPLAYEQYFGPGTRLTVT.

This clonotype was observed a single time. V usage is TRBV5-1 and J usage is TRBJ2-1; 11 bases fit TRBD2. The V segment lost 5 bases and the J segment 8 bases; nucleotides outside the gene matches: 3. The V gene's germline CDR1 is SGHRS and CDR2 YFSETQ. This CDR3 comprises 13 residues. The CDR3, as DNA: TGCGCCAGCAGTAGCGGGGGGGCTTATGAGCAGTTCTTC. Translation gives CASSSGGAYEQFF.

The genes are TRBV25-1 and TRBJ2-3; D is unclear. Per the germline V gene, CDR1 is MGHDK and CDR2 is SYGVNS. This CDR3 has 14 amino acids. V gave up 3 bases and J gave up 3 bases, with 10 bases separating them. Here the CDR3 DNA reads TGTGCCAGCAGTGACGGGTCGATAACAGATACGCAGTATTTT. It translates to CASSDGSITDTQYF.

The chain combines TRBV9 with TRBJ2-7; the D is unclear. Germline lookup yields CDR1 SGDLS and CDR2 YYNGEE. The ends were cut back, 3 bases at V and 4 bases at J, with 14 bases in the middle. CDR3 length: 14 residues. CDR3 DNA: TGTGCCAGCAGCGCTGGATCCGCGGCGTACGAGCAGTACTTC. This gives the protein CASSAGSAAYEQYF.

The chain joins TRBV7-8 to TRBJ1-2, with D maybe TRBD1 (5 bases). CDR3 length equals 15 residues. Trimming took off 1 base at V and 4 bases at J, with 13 bases between the two ends. CDR1 is SGHVS, CDR2 FQNEAQ, per germline. CDR3 coding DNA: TGTGCCAGCAGCTTAGAAGCAGGGAGGCCCTATGGCTACACCTTC. Its protein product is CASSLEAGRPYGYTF.

In its sample, this clonotype was seen a few times. This sequence joins TRBV10-1 and TRBJ2-4, with 10 nucleotides matching TRBD2. The J segment lost 7 bases and the V segment lost 6 bases, leaving 9 bases of the junction unmatched. In germline, CDR1 is WNHNN, CDR2 SYGVQD (reference sequence). The CDR3 extends over 15 amino acids. The DNA of the CDR3 is TGCGCCAGCAGCACCAGCGGGGGGGCGCATAACATTCAGTACTTC. Translated, it gives CASSTSGGAHNIQYF.

At least ten counts were recorded for this clonotype. The chain employs TRBV5-1 and TRBJ2-7; 10 bases fit TRBD1. Germline CDR1 is SGHRS and CDR2 is YFSETQ. This CDR3 is built from 14 residues. The J segment lost 2 bases and the V segment lost 3 bases, leaving 2 bases of the junction unmatched. CDR3 sequence: CASSSGTGAYEQYF. For the CDR3, the DNA is TGCGCCAGCAGCTCCGGGACAGGGGCCTACGAGCAGTACTTC. Combining the CDR3 with reference TRBV5-1 and TRBJ2-7 gives the whole variable domain KAGVTQTPRYLIKTRGQQVTLSCSPISGHRSVSWYQQTPGQGLQFLFEYFSETQRNKGNFPGRFSGRQFSNSRSEMNVSTLELGDSALYLCASSSGTGAYEQYFGPGTRLTVT.

CDR3 amino acids: CSADPGQGARDNYGYTF. The CDR3 bases are TGCAGTGCGGACCCGGGACAGGGGGCGCGGGATAACTATGGCTACACCTTC. The chain is built from TRBV20-1 and TRBJ1-2; the match to TRBD1 covers 12 bases. CDR3 length: 17 residues. The J segment lost 1 base and the V segment lost 6 bases, leaving 12 bases of the junction unmatched. Per germline, CDR1 DFQATT and CDR2 SNEGSKA (reference sequence).

This chain links TRBV21-1 with TRBJ2-7; TRBD2, the D gene given by the table, was not confirmed from the DNA. TRBV21-1 is noted as a pseudogene. The CDR3 totals 16 residues. The CDR3 region is CASSNCGLAENYEQYF. The CDR3 DNA reads TGTGCCAGCAGCAACTGTGGACTAGCAGAGAACTACGAGCAGTACTTC.

The rearrangement uses TRBV6-2 or TRBV6-3 and TRBJ2-3; possibly TRBD2 for D (6 bases). Germline V gives CDR1 MNHEY, CDR2 SVGEGT. Trimming took off 4 bases at V and 7 bases at J, with 9 bases between the two ends. This CDR3 is built from 12 residues. The CDR3 sequence is CASSFGDYTQYF. The CDR3 nucleotides are TGTGCCAGCAGTTTCGGGGACTATACGCAGTATTTT.

The gene calls are TRBV9 and TRBJ1-2, with D perhaps matching TRBD1 (5 bases). The CDR3 totals 16 residues. Germline V gene sequence: CDR1 SGDLS, CDR2 YYNGEE. The V and J ends lost 3 bases and 4 bases respectively, with 19 bases between them. The CDR3 here is CASSAVFGGRSYGYTF. CDR3 coding DNA: TGTGCCAGCAGCGCAGTATTTGGGGGAAGGAGCTATGGCTACACCTTC.

The chain combines TRBV20-1 with TRBJ2-5; D may be TRBD2 (5 bases). The germline V gene encodes CDR1 DFQATT and CDR2 SNEGSKA (reference sequence). V was pared by 6 bases and J by 1 base, with 18 bases between. The CDR3 is made up of 15 amino acids. The CDR3 DNA reads as TGCAGTGCCAGCTCCCAGTCGGAGGCCCAAGAGACCCAGTACTTC. Its protein is CSASSQSEAQETQYF.